What follows are 23 T cell receptor beta chains derived from one specimen sequenced in a study of a mutant IDH1 vaccine in newly diagnosed glioma. The method was immunoSEQ multiplex PCR; TCRdb's version includes in-frame clones alone and lacks a portion of them. The sample lists approximately 70,000 clones, about 80% occurring once. The time point denotes: week 23, last vaccination. Every vaccine dose comprised 300 ug of mutant IDH1 20-mer peptide plus topical imiquimod. The antigens for these receptors are not known. Material: PBMCs, obtained from a glioma patient whose treatment included an IDH1 peptide vaccine. All receptors come from a man aged 18 to 30 with glioma.

The genes are TRBV5-1 and TRBJ2-5; the match to TRBD1 covers 8 bases. The CDR3 consists of 14 residues. With 5 bases clipped from V and 5 bases from J, the junction kept 8 bases outside the gene matches. Germline loops: CDR1 SGHRS, CDR2 YFSETQ. The CDR3 protein is CASRRAGGFETQYF. The DNA of the CDR3 is TGCGCCAGCAGACGTGCAGGGGGCTTTGAGACCCAGTACTTC.

The rearrangement links TRBV7-8 to TRBJ1-5; 8 positions match TRBD1. This CDR3 is 14 amino acids long. V shed 5 bases and J 2 bases; nucleotides not matched to a gene: 2. From germline, CDR1 is SGHVS and CDR2 FQNEAQ. CDR3 bases: TGTGCCAGCAGCCCGGGACAGGGCAATCAGCCCCAGCATTTT. This translates into CASSPGQGNQPQHF.

The sample holds a few counts of this clone. The V and J genes are TRBV5-4 and TRBJ1-6; D unclear. This CDR3 has 15 residues. Trimming cost V 0 bases and J 6 bases, with 10 bases left between them. Per germline, CDR1 SGHNT and CDR2 YYREEE (reference sequence). This CDR3 reads CASSLDRPVNSPLHF. The CDR3 DNA reads as TGTGCCAGCAGCTTGGATAGGCCAGTTAATTCACCCCTCCACTTT.

J is TRBJ1-3 and V is TRBV30, with D possibly being TRBD1 (6 bases). V dropped 2 bases and J dropped 2 bases, with 10 bases sitting between them. CDR3 length: 14 amino acids. The germline CDR1 and CDR2 sequences are GTSNPN and SVGIG (reference sequence). CDR3 protein: CAWSRGGPGNTIYF. The DNA for the CDR3 is TGTGCCTGGAGTCGCGGGGGGCCTGGAAACACCATATATTTT. Looking up the rest from reference TRBV30 and TRBJ1-3 gives the full variable domain: SQTIHQWPATLVQPVGSPLSLECTVEGTSNPNLYWYRQAAGRGLQLLFYSVGIGQISSEVPQNLSASRPQDRQFILSSKKLLLSDSGFYLCAWSRGGPGNTIYFGEGSWLTVV.

This clone was counted a single time. J is TRBJ2-3 and V is TRBV6-5; 12 bases align to TRBD2. The V segment lost 4 bases and the J segment 6 bases; nucleotides outside the gene matches: 5. This CDR3 spans 15 amino acids. Germline CDR1 reads MNHEY; CDR2 reads SVGAGI. CDR3 sequence (DNA): TGTGCCAGCAGTTCCCTAGCGGGGGGGGGCGATACGCAGTATTTT. Residues: CASSSLAGGGDTQYF.

The chain links TRBV11-2 to TRBJ2-4; TRBD1 matches at 9 bases. The CDR3 consists of 15 residues. Trimming at V came to 5 bases and at J to 0 bases, leaving 2 bases not matched to a gene. The germline gives CDR1 SGHAT, CDR2 FQNNGV. The CDR3 reads CASSKTGGAKNIQYF. For the CDR3, the DNA is TGTGCCAGCAGCAAGACAGGGGGAGCCAAAAACATTCAGTACTTC.

V gene TRBV19 combines with J gene TRBJ1-5; D possibly corresponds to TRBD1 (6 bases). Germline CDR1 and CDR2: LNHDA and SQIVND (reference sequence). The CDR3 has 14 residues. V dropped 6 bases and J dropped 1 base, with 10 bases sitting between them. This CDR3 reads CASRPRGSNQPQHF. CDR3 in DNA: TGTGCCAGTAGACCCAGGGGAAGCAATCAGCCCCAGCATTTT.

The rearrangement joins TRBV4-3 to TRBJ2-2; no reliable D call. Trimming took 0 bases from V and 0 from J, leaving 8 bases between them. Germline values: CDR1 LGHNA, CDR2 YSLEER. This CDR3 region has 16 residues. The CDR3: CASSQEQAPNTGELFF. The CDR3, as DNA: TGCGCCAGCAGCCAAGAGCAGGCCCCGAACACCGGGGAGCTGTTTTTT.

The V gene is TRBV7-6, the J gene TRBJ2-2, with no clear D. This CDR3 is built from 17 residues. V was trimmed by 0 bases and J by 0 bases, leaving 11 bases between them. CDR1 is SGHVS, CDR2 FNYEAQ, per germline. Here the CDR3 reads CASSLAESTANTGELFF. The CDR3 bases are TGTGCCAGCAGCTTAGCGGAGTCAACGGCGAACACCGGGGAGCTGTTTTTT.

The CDR3 DNA follows: TGTGCCAGCTCCTCCTCCGGGGGTGGAAACACCATATATTTT. It is translated as CASSSSGGGNTIYF. This chain links TRBV18 with TRBJ1-3, with D possibly being TRBD1 (5 bases). Germline assignment: CDR1 KGHSH and CDR2 LQKENI. Trimming stripped 6 bases from V and 3 bases from J, with 12 bases between. The CDR3 extends over 14 amino acids.

The gene calls are TRBV19 and TRBJ1-2; 11 bases match TRBD1. J gave up 4 bases and V 8 bases, and 15 bases lay outside the gene matches. This CDR3 contains 17 residues. From germline, CDR1 is LNHDA and CDR2 SQIVND (reference sequence). CDR3 protein: CASYSSDRGQAFYGYTF. The CDR3 DNA sequence: TGTGCCAGTTATTCTTCGGACAGGGGGCAAGCTTTCTATGGCTACACCTTC.

The rearrangement joins TRBV6-1 to TRBJ2-3; D not certain. CDR1 is MNHNS and CDR2 is SASEGT in the germline V gene. This CDR3 is 12 amino acids long. Trimming took 5 bases from V and 4 from J, leaving 7 bases between them. The CDR3 region is CASSFNPDTQYF. The CDR3 DNA reads TGTGCCAGCAGTTTTAATCCAGATACGCAGTATTTT.

The V gene is TRBV27, the J gene TRBJ2-5; 9 bases match TRBD2. The length of the CDR3 is 15 residues. Germline V CDR1 and CDR2: MNHEY, SMNVEV (reference sequence). The J segment lost 4 bases and the V segment lost 2 bases, leaving 5 bases of the junction unmatched. The CDR3 bases are TGTGCCAGCAGTTTAGGGACTAGCACCCCAGAGACCCAGTACTTC. Translating it yields CASSLGTSTPETQYF.

The chain is built from TRBV7-9 and TRBJ1-2; no firm D call. Germline-derived CDR1 and CDR2 are SEHNR and FQNEAQ (reference sequence). The CDR3 is 10 amino acids. The V end was cut by 3 bases, the J end by 10 bases, with 6 bases between. The CDR3 loop is CASSFPPYTF. CDR3 coding DNA: TGTGCCAGCAGCTTTCCTCCCTACACCTTC.

This clone was recorded only once. The rearrangement links TRBV27 to TRBJ1-2; 9 bases map to TRBD1. The J segment lost 4 bases and the V segment lost 4 bases, leaving 1 base of the junction unmatched. The CDR3 is 13 amino acids. Germline V gives CDR1 MNHEY, CDR2 SMNVEV (reference sequence). Here the CDR3 DNA reads TGTGCCAGCAGTTCGACAGGGGGCTATGGCTACACCTTC. This codes for CASSSTGGYGYTF.

J is TRBJ2-7 and V is TRBV4-3, with D perhaps given as TRBD1 or TRBD2 (5 bases each). The V end was cut by 1 base, the J end by 0 bases, with 13 bases between. The CDR3 loop spans 16 amino acids. CDR1 is LGHNA and CDR2 is YSLEER in the germline V gene. The CDR3 protein is CASSQGRTGRSYEQYF. The CDR3 nucleotides are TGCGCCAGCAGCCAAGGCAGGACGGGACGCTCCTACGAGCAGTACTTC.

This chain joins TRBV6-4 and TRBJ2-7, with a tentative D call TRBD2 (6 bases). The V gene's germline CDR1 is MRHNA and CDR2 SNTAGT. The CDR3 sequence is 16 residues long. V was trimmed by 5 bases and J by 7 bases, leaving 24 bases between them. CDR3 sequence: CASSPVGGVTTGEQYF. The DNA of the CDR3 is TGTGCCAGCAGTCCGGTGGGCGGGGTTACGACGGGTGAGCAGTACTTC.

This sequence joins TRBV4-3 and TRBJ2-2; perhaps TRBD2 as D (6 bases). This CDR3 spans 17 amino acids. Germline loops: CDR1 LGHNA, CDR2 YSLEER. V dropped 0 bases and J dropped 4 bases, with 15 bases sitting between them. The CDR3 nucleotides read TGCGCCAGCAGCCAAGAGGTTTACTACGGGAGCACCGGGGAGCTGTTTTTT. This encodes CASSQEVYYGSTGELFF.

The chain is built from TRBV5-1 and TRBJ2-7, with TRBD1 matching over 7 bases. CDR3 size: 14 residues. With V trimmed by 1 base and J by 2 bases, 3 bases remained unmatched. In germline, CDR1 is SGHRS, CDR2 YFSETQ. CDR3 coding DNA: TGCGCCAGCAGCTTGACGGGACAGCCCTACGAGCAGTACTTC. This translates into CASSLTGQPYEQYF.

This sequence joins TRBV15 and TRBJ2-1, with no clear D. Per the germline V gene, CDR1 is LNHNV and CDR2 is YYDKDF (reference sequence). This CDR3 region has 15 residues. V was pared by 9 bases and J by 7 bases, with 22 bases between. The CDR3 spells CATIDGPATGNEQFF. CDR3 nucleotide sequence: TGTGCCACAATCGACGGACCAGCGACTGGGAATGAGCAGTTCTTC.

The V gene is TRBV9, the J gene TRBJ1-2; possible D gene TRBD1, 6 bases. Trimming shortened V by 3 bases and J by 4 bases, and 7 bases separated the two germline ends. Germline V gene sequence: CDR1 SGDLS, CDR2 YYNGEE. CDR3 length: 12 residues. The CDR3 loop is CASSGQVYGYTF. In DNA form, the CDR3 reads TGTGCCAGCAGCGGACAGGTCTATGGCTACACCTTC.

Within the sample, this clone is medium-sized. Additional DNA sequences in this sample encode the identical CDR3. The gene calls are TRBV4-3 and TRBJ2-1; the D is unclear. Germline values: CDR1 LGHNA, CDR2 YSLEER. The CDR3 is 15 amino acids. V gave up 0 bases and J gave up 10 bases, with 16 bases separating them. The CDR3 sequence is CASSQEVALGREQFF. The DNA of the CDR3 is TGCGCCAGCAGCCAAGAGGTAGCCTTAGGGCGCGAGCAGTTCTTC.

The chain employs TRBV4-1 and TRBJ1-1; 7 bases agree with TRBD1. CDR1 is MGHRA and CDR2 is YSYEKL in the germline V gene. This CDR3 is 17 amino acids long. After removal of 3 bases from V and 0 bases from J, the junction contained 10 bases not matched to a gene. In DNA form, the CDR3 reads TGCGCCAGCAGCCATACCGCGCAGGGGGGATTGAACACTGAAGCTTTCTTT. Protein: CASSHTAQGGLNTEAFF.